The present T cell receptor (beta chain) was sequenced within a study of blood T cell repertoires in COVID-19. Libraries were prepared by immunoSEQ multiplex PCR; TCRdb keeps only in-frame clonotypes and omits some of them. The sample has around 100,000 clones; more than 75% are singletons. The V gene's germline CDR1 is MNHNY and CDR2 SVGAGI (reference sequence). V was cut by 1 base and J by 1 base, with 7 bases left in between. The CDR3 totals 14 residues. The receptor was isolated from a human donor in a cohort sampled during active COVID-19. The specimen sequenced was peripheral blood. This sequence joins TRBV6-6 and TRBJ1-1, with D uncertain. CDR3 sequence reads: CASSYFPGNTEAFF. The CDR3 DNA reads as TGTGCCAGCAGTTACTTCCCGGGGAACACTGAAGCTTTCTTT.